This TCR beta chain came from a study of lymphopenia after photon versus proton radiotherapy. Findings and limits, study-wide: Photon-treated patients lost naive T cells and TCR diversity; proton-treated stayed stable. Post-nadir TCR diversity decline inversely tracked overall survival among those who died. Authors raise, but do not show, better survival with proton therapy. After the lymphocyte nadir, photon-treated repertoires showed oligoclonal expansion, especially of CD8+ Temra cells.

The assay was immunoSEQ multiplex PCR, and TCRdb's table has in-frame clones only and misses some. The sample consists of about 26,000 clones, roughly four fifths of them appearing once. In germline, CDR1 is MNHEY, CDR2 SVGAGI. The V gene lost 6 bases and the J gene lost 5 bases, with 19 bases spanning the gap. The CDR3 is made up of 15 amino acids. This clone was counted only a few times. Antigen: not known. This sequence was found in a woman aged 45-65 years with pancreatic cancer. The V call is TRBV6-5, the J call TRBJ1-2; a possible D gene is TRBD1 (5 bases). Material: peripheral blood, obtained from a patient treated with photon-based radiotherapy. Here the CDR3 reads CASRGEGPQLYGYTF. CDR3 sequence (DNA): TGTGCCAGCAGGGGGGAGGGGCCCCAGTTATATGGCTACACCTTC.